This T cell receptor beta chain appears in the sequencing data of a study of OX40 agonist ivuxolimab in advanced cancers. Study-wide background: Patients treated during dose escalation were battling hepatocellular carcinoma, melanoma, renal cell or head and neck cancer. Earlier anti-PD-1, anti-PD-L1 or anti-CTLA-4 therapy was permitted; 30% to 50% had received some.

Libraries were prepared by immunoSEQ multiplex PCR; TCRdb keeps only in-frame clonotypes and omits some of them. The sample contains around 63,000 clones, more than 80% of which appear only once. The V gene's germline CDR1 is WNHNN and CDR2 SYGVQD (reference sequence). The CDR3 spans 13 residues. V was cut by 7 bases and J by 7 bases, with 13 bases left in between. Of note for this clone: Its matching antigen is unknown.

Study-wide results and limits: Specificity for antigen went undetermined in the expanded peripheral T cells. The authors also found low normalized T-cell clonal expansion in some nonresponders.

This clonotype was sampled from an adult with an advanced solid tumor such as melanoma, head and neck, liver or kidney cancer. This chain connects TRBV10-1 to TRBJ2-2; perhaps D is TRBD1 or TRBD2 (6 bases each). The sample in question was CD4+ or CD8+ T cells sorted from blood, obtained in a trial of the OX40 agonist ivuxolimab. CDR3 in amino acids: CASKRGAGGELFF. The CDR3, as DNA: TGCGCCAGCAAGAGGGGGGCTGGCGGGGAGCTGTTTTTT.